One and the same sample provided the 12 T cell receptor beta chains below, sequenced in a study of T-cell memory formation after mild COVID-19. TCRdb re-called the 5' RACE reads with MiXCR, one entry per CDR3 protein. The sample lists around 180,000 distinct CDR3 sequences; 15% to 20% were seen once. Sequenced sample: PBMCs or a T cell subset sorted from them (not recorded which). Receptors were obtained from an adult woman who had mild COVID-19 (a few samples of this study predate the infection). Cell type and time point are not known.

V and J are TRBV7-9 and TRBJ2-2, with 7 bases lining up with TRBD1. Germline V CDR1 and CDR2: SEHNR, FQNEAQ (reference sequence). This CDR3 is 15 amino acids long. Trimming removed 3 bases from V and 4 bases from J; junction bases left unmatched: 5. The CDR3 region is CASSLNRGGTGELFF. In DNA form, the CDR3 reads TGTGCCAGCAGCTTGAACAGGGGTGGCACCGGGGAGCTGTTTTTT.

In DNA, the CDR3 is TGCAGCGTTGGCCCCTCCATCTATGGCTACACCTTC. Its protein product is CSVGPSIYGYTF. The chain recombines TRBV29-1 with TRBJ1-2; no reliable D call. With 4 bases removed from V and 4 bases from J, the gap between germline ends came to 10 bases. The CDR3 runs 12 residues. Germline assignment: CDR1 SQVTM and CDR2 ANQGSEA.

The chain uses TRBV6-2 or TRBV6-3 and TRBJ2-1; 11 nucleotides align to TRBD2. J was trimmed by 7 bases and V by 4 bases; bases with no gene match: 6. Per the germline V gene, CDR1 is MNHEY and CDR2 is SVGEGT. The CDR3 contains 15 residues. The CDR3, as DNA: TGTGCCAGCAGTTCCGGGACTAGCGGAAGGAATGAGCAGTTCTTC. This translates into CASSSGTSGRNEQFF.

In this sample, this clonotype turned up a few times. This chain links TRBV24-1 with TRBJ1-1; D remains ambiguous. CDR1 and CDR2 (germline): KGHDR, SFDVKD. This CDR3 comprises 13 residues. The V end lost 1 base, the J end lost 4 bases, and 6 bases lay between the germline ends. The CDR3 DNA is TGTGCCACCAGTGATTTCCGGGCCACTGAAGCTTTCTTT. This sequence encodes CATSDFRATEAFF.

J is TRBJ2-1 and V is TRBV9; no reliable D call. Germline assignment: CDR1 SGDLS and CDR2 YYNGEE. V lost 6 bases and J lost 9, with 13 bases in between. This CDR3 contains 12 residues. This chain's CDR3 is CASTPGGGEQFF. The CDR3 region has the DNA TGTGCCAGCACCCCGGGTGGCGGTGAGCAGTTCTTC.

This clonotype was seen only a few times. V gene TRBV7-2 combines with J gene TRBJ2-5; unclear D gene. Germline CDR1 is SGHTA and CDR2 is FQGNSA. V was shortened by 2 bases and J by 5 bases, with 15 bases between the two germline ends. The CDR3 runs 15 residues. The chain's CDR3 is CASSLTYSRPETQYF. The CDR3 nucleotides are TGTGCCAGCAGCTTAACGTACAGTCGACCTGAGACCCAGTACTTC.

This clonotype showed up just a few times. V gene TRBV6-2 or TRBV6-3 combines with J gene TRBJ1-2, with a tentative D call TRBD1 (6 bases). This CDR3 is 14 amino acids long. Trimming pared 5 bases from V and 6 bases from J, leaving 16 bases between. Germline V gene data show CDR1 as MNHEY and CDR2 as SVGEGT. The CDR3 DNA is TGTGCCAGCAGTCCCCCCGGGGGGGCTAATGGCTACACCTTC. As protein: CASSPPGGANGYTF.

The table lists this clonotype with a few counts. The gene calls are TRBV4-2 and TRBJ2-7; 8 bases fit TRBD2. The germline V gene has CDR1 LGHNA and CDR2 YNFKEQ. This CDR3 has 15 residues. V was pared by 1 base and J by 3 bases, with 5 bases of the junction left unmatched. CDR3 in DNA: TGTGCCAGCAGCCAAGGGGCGGGAGGACACTACGAGCAGTACTTC. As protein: CASSQGAGGHYEQYF.

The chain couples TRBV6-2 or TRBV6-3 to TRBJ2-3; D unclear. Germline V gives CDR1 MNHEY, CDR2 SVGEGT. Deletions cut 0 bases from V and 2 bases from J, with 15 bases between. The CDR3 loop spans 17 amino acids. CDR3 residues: CASSYSLPTLVTDTQYF. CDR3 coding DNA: TGTGCCAGCAGTTACTCGCTACCAACCTTGGTCACAGATACGCAGTATTTT.

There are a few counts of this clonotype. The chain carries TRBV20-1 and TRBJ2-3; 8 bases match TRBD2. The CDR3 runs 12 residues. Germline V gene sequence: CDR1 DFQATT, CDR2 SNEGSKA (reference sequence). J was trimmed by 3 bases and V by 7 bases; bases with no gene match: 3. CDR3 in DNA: TGCAGTGGGGGGACTAGGACAGATACGCAGTATTTT. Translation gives CSGGTRTDTQYF.

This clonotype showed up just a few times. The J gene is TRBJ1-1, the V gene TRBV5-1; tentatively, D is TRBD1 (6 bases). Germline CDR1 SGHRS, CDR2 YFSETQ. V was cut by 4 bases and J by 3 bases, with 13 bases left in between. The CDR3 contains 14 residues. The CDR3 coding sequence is TGCGCCAGCAGCCCCCGGCCAGGGGACACTGAAGCTTTCTTT. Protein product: CASSPRPGDTEAFF.

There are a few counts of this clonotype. CDR3 DNA sequence: TGTGCCAGCAGCCAAGATTCATTTAACTATGGCTACACCTTC. It yields the protein CASSQDSFNYGYTF. The chain carries TRBV14 and TRBJ1-2, with D unresolved. This CDR3 spans 14 amino acids. Trimming stripped 0 bases from V and 1 base from J, with 6 bases between. Germline CDR1 SGHDN, CDR2 FVKESK.